These 15 T cell receptor beta chains were sequenced from one sample in a study of T cells after yellow fever vaccination. Each CDR3 protein gets one entry after TCRdb re-called the 5' RACE reads with MiXCR. The sample holds a few hundred thousand distinct CDR3 sequences, about 3.7% seen once. The sample here was PBMCs, taken 15 days after the yellow fever booster vaccination. Receptor source: a man aged 18 to 35 who received the YFV17D yellow fever vaccine.

This clonotype has ten or more counts. The genes are TRBV4-2 and TRBJ2-5; 9 bases fit TRBD1. The V gene end was trimmed by 3 bases and the J gene end by 4 bases; junction bases not matched to a gene: 0. Germline CDR1 is LGHNA and CDR2 is YNFKEQ. The CDR3 covers 13 residues. Written as DNA, the CDR3 is TGTGCCAGCAGCCAGGACAGGGGAGAGACCCAGTACTTC. Protein: CASSQDRGETQYF.

This clonotype occurred many times. This chain connects TRBV28 to TRBJ1-5; perhaps TRBD1 as D (5 bases). Germline values: CDR1 MDHEN, CDR2 SYDVKM. The CDR3 runs to 14 residues. Trimming took 4 bases from V and 9 from J, leaving 16 bases between them. The CDR3 protein is CASSWGRWVAPQHF. The CDR3 DNA reads as TGTGCCAGCAGTTGGGGACGCTGGGTGGCGCCCCAGCATTTT.

This clonotype was seen repeatedly, ten times or more. This chain links TRBV9 with TRBJ1-2; D unresolved. The CDR3 length is 16 residues. V was trimmed by 0 bases and J by 1 base, leaving 13 bases between them. Looked up from germline, CDR1 is SGDLS and CDR2 is YYNGEE. The chain's CDR3 is CASSVGGPGVNYGYTF. Here the CDR3 DNA reads TGTGCCAGCAGCGTAGGCGGTCCAGGCGTTAACTATGGCTACACCTTC.

Many counts were recorded for this clonotype. The chain is built from TRBV7-9 and TRBJ1-3; D is possibly TRBD1 (5 bases). Deletions cut 4 bases from V and 2 bases from J, with 12 bases between. The CDR3 loop spans 15 amino acids. Germline-derived CDR1 and CDR2 are SEHNR and FQNEAQ (reference sequence). The CDR3 is CASSYPGGTGNTIYF. The DNA of the CDR3 is TGTGCCAGCAGCTATCCCGGGGGAACTGGAAACACCATATATTTT.

This clonotype came up many times. The CDR3 here is CASSKLLTGGKAVSTEAFF. The CDR3 DNA reads as TGTGCCAGCAGCAAACTGCTCACAGGGGGAAAGGCGGTTTCCACTGAAGCTTTCTTT. The V call is TRBV21-1, the J call TRBJ1-1; the table's TRBD1 call for D was not verified on the DNA. TRBV21-1 is listed as a pseudogene. The CDR3 sequence is 19 residues long.

This clonotype has a count of ten or more. The chain recombines TRBV7-6 with TRBJ2-3, with 8 bases aligning to TRBD1. The CDR3 extends over 16 amino acids. CDR1 SGHVS and CDR2 FNYEAQ come from the germline V gene. J lost 4 bases, V lost 5 bases, and 11 bases had no gene match. The CDR3 is CASSPDRGYSADTQYF. The CDR3 DNA sequence: TGTGCCAGCAGCCCCGACAGGGGATACTCAGCAGATACGCAGTATTTT.

This clonotype was counted only a few times. The rearrangement links TRBV5-1 to TRBJ1-4; D gene unclear. Looked up from germline, CDR1 is SGHRS and CDR2 is YFSETQ. This CDR3 spans 15 amino acids. Trimming removed 0 bases from V and 8 bases from J, with 14 bases in between. The CDR3 sequence: CASSLAGTLREKLFF. As DNA, the CDR3 is TGCGCCAGCAGCTTGGCCGGAACCCTACGAGAAAAACTGTTTTTT.

This clonotype was recorded many times. This chain uses TRBV7-3 with TRBJ2-2; 12 nucleotides line up with TRBD1. Germline V gene data show CDR1 as SGHTA and CDR2 as FQGTGA. Trimming removed 4 bases from V and 6 bases from J; junction bases left unmatched: 0. The CDR3 spans 14 residues. CDR3 region: CASSWDRGPGELFF. In DNA form, the CDR3 reads TGTGCCAGCAGCTGGGACAGGGGGCCCGGGGAGCTGTTTTTT.

This clonotype was observed many times. V is TRBV7-9 and J is TRBJ1-1, with 7 positions matching TRBD1. J lost 4 bases, V lost 5 bases, and 16 bases had no gene match. Germline V gene data show CDR1 as SEHNR and CDR2 as FQNEAQ (reference sequence). The length of the CDR3 is 17 residues. CDR3 sequence reads: CASSPPPGQPRRTEAFF. CDR3 nucleotides: TGTGCCAGCAGCCCGCCCCCGGGACAGCCCCGGCGCACTGAAGCTTTCTTT.

This clonotype has ten or more counts. V usage is TRBV20-1 and J usage is TRBJ1-1; 9 bases match TRBD1. V trimming: 0 bases; J trimming: 4 bases; junction bases outside the gene matches: 6. The germline CDR1 and CDR2 sequences are DFQATT and SNEGSKA (reference sequence). The CDR3 is made up of 15 amino acids. CDR3 loop: CSARDLGTGFTEAFF. The CDR3 nucleotides read TGCAGTGCTAGAGATCTTGGGACAGGGTTCACTGAAGCTTTCTTT.

This clonotype was observed at least ten times. The chain uses TRBV12-3 or TRBV12-4 and TRBJ1-2; no firm D call. The V gene lost 6 bases and the J gene lost 5 bases, with 10 bases spanning the gap. The CDR3 is made up of 12 amino acids. The CDR3 spells CASSEQRYGYTF. CDR3 coding DNA: TGTGCCAGCAGCGAACAGAGATATGGCTACACCTTC.

This clonotype was found many times. The chain joins TRBV12-3 or TRBV12-4 to TRBJ2-2; D possibly corresponds to TRBD2 (6 bases). The CDR3 runs to 15 residues. Trimming stripped 5 bases from V and 6 bases from J, with 16 bases between. The CDR3 region is CASSPILTSPGELFF. The CDR3, as DNA: TGTGCCAGCAGTCCCATCCTGACTAGTCCCGGGGAGCTGTTTTTT.

This clonotype was seen repeatedly, ten times or more. CDR3 protein: CASSFWVPGELFF. As DNA, the CDR3 is TGCGCCAGCAGCTTTTGGGTCCCCGGGGAGCTGTTTTTT. The chain has TRBV5-1 and TRBJ2-2; D call uncertain. This CDR3 has 13 residues. With 2 bases removed from V and 6 bases from J, the gap between germline ends came to 8 bases. CDR1 is SGHRS, CDR2 YFSETQ, per germline. The full variable domain, with the rest looked up from reference TRBV5-1 and TRBJ2-2, is KAGVTQTPRYLIKTRGQQVTLSCSPISGHRSVSWYQQTPGQGLQFLFEYFSETQRNKGNFPGRFSGRQFSNSRSEMNVSTLELGDSALYLCASSFWVPGELFFGEGSRLTVL.

This clonotype was seen repeatedly, ten times or more. The V and J genes are TRBV5-1 and TRBJ1-1, with unresolved D. Germline V gene data show CDR1 as SGHRS and CDR2 as YFSETQ. The CDR3 totals 13 residues. Trimming removed 7 bases at V and 7 bases at J, with 17 bases between. DNA for the CDR3: TGCGCCAGCCGCACTATCCCACAGAGTGAAGCTTTCTTT. It translates to CASRTIPQSEAFF.

In this sample, this clonotype turned up many times. The chain couples TRBV7-2 to TRBJ2-2, with unresolved D. This CDR3 is 15 amino acids long. Trimming shortened V by 2 bases and J by 8 bases, and 15 bases separated the two germline ends. Germline CDR1 reads SGHTA; CDR2 reads FQGNSA. The CDR3 region is CASSLYGPVPGELFF. The CDR3 nucleotides read TGTGCCAGCAGCTTATACGGTCCGGTCCCGGGGGAGCTGTTTTTT.